This TCR beta chain is from a study of post-analysis software for immune sequencing data. Study-wide findings and caveats: Among a handful of TRBV segments more frequent in patients than controls were TRBV5-6, TRBV5-1 and TRBV20-1.

Regarding this clonotype: Its cognate antigen is unknown.

The CDR3 loop spans 14 amino acids. Trimming took 6 bases from V and 5 from J, leaving 16 bases between them. CDR1 is MNHNS, CDR2 SASEGT, per germline. TCR beta cDNA libraries had unique molecular identifiers. TCRdb reprocessed the PCR reads with MiXCR, giving one entry per CDR3 protein. The table lists some 370,000 distinct CDR3 sequences, 30% to 45% of them singletons. The V call is TRBV6-1, the J call TRBJ2-5, with D maybe TRBD1 (5 bases). Sequencing used blood. This clonotype originated in a girl aged 5-17 years with multiple sclerosis. The CDR3 DNA reads TGTGCCAGCAGCGGCAGTTCAGGGTTGGAGACCCAGTACTTC. Its protein is CASSGSSGLETQYF.